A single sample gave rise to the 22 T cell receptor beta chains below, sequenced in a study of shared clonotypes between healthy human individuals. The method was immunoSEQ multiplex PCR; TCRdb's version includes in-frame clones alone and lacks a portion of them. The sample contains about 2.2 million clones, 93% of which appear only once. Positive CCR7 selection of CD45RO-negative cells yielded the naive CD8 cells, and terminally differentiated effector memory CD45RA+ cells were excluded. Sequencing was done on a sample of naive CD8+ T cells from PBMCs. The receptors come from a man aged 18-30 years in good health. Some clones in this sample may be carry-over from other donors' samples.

For the CDR3, the DNA is TGCGCCAGCAGCCAAGATGGTATAGGGGGAAGCACAGATACGCAGTATTTT. Residues: CASSQDGIGGSTDTQYF. The chain carries TRBV4-1 and TRBJ2-3, with D possibly matching TRBD1 (6 bases). The V and J ends lost 0 bases and 0 bases respectively, with 13 bases between them. There are 17 residues in the CDR3. Germline CDR1 MGHRA, CDR2 YSYEKL.

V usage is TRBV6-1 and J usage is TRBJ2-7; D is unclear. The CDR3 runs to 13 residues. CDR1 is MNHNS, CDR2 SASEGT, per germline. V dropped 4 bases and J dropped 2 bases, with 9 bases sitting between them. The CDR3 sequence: CASSAAVPYEQYF. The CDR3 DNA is TGTGCCAGCAGTGCGGCCGTCCCCTACGAGCAGTACTTC.

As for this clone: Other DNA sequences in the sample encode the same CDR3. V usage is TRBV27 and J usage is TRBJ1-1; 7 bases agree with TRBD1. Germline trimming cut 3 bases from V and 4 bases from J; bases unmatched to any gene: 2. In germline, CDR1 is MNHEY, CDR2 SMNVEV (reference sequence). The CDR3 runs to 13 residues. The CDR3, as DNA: TGTGCCAGCAGTTTGAGGGGGCCCACTGAAGCTTTCTTT. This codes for CASSLRGPTEAFF.

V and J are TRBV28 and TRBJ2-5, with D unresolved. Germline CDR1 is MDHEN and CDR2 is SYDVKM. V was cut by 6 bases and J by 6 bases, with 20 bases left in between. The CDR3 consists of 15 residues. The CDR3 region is CASRPTVATFQTQYF. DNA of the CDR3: TGTGCCAGCAGGCCCACAGTAGCAACCTTCCAGACCCAGTACTTC.

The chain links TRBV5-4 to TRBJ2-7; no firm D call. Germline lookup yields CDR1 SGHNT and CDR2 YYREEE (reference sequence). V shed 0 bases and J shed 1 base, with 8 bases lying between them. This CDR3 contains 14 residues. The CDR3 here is CASSLADGSYEQYF. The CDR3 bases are TGTGCCAGCAGCTTGGCGGACGGTTCCTACGAGCAGTACTTC. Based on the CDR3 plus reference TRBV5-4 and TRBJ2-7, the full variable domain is ETGVTQSPTHLIKTRGQQVTLRCSSQSGHNTVSWYQQALGQGPQFIFQYYREEENGRGNFPPRFSGLQFPNYSSELNVNALELDDSALYLCASSLADGSYEQYFGPGTRLTVT.

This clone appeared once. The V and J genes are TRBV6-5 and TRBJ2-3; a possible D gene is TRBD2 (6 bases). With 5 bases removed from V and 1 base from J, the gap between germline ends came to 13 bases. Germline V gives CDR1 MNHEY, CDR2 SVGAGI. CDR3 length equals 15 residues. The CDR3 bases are TGTGCCAGCAGTGGGCGGGATGGGCGCACAGATACGCAGTATTTT. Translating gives CASSGRDGRTDTQYF.

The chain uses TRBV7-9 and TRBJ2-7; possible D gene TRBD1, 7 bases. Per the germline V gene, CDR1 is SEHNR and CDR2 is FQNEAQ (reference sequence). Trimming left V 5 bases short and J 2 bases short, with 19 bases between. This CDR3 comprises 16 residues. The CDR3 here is CASSPPGGTETYEQYF. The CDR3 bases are TGTGCCAGCAGCCCCCCAGGGGGGACAGAGACCTACGAGCAGTACTTC.

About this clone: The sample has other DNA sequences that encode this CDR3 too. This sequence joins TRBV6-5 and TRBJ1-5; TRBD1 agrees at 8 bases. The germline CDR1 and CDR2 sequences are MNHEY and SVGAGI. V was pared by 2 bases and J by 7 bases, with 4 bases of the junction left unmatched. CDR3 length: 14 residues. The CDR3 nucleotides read TGTGCCAGCAGTTACCGGACAGGGTTCCAGCCCCAGCATTTT. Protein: CASSYRTGFQPQHF.

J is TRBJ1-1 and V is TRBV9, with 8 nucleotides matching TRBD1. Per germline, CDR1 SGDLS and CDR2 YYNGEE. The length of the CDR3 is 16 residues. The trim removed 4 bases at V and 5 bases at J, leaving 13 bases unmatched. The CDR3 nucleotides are TGTGCCAGCAGCCCCCGGCAGGGGGCGGGGGGGACTGAAGCTTTCTTT. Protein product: CASSPRQGAGGTEAFF.

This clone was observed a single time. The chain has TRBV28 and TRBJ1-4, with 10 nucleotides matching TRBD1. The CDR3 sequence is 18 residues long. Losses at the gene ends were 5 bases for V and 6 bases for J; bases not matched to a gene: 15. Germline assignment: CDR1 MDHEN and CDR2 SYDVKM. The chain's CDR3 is CASSQRQGAVRPYEKLFF. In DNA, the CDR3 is TGTGCCAGCAGTCAAAGACAGGGGGCGGTTAGGCCGTATGAAAAACTGTTTTTT. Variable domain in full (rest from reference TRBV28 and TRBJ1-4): DVKVTQSSRYLVKRTGEKVFLECVQDMDHENMFWYRQDPGLGLRLIYFSYDVKMKEKGDIPEGYSVSREKKERFSLILESASTNQTSMYLCASSQRQGAVRPYEKLFFGSGTQLSVL.

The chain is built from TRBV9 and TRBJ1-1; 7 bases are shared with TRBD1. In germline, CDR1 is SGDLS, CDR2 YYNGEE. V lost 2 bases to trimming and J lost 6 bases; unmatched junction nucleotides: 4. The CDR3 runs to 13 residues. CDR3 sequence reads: CASSVGDRAEAFF. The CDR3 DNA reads TGTGCCAGCAGCGTTGGAGACAGGGCTGAAGCTTTCTTT.

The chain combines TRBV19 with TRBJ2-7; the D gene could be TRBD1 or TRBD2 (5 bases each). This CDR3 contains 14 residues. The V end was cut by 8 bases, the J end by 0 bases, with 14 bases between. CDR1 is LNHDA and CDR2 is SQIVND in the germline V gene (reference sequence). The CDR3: CASRLGASSYEQYF. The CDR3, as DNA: TGTGCCAGTCGCCTCGGGGCCAGCTCCTACGAGCAGTACTTC.

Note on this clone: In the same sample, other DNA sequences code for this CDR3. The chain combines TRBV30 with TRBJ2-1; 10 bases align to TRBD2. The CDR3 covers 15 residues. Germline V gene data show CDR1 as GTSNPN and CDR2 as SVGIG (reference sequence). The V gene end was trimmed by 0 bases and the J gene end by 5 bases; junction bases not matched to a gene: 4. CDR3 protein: CAWSVASGRHNEQFF. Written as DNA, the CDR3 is TGTGCCTGGAGTGTGGCTAGCGGGAGACACAATGAGCAGTTCTTC.

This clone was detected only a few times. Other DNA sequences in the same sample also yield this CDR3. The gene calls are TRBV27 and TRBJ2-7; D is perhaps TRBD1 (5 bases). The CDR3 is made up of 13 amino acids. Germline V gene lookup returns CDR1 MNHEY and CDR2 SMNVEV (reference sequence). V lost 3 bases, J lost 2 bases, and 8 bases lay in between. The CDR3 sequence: CASSLGQTYEQYF. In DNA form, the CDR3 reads TGTGCCAGCAGTTTGGGGCAGACCTACGAGCAGTACTTC.

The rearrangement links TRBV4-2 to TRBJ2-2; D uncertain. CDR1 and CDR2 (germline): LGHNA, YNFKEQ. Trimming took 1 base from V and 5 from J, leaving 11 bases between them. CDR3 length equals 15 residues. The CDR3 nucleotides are TGTGCCAGCAGCCAAGCGGCAACCCCGACCGGGGAGCTGTTTTTT. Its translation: CASSQAATPTGELFF.

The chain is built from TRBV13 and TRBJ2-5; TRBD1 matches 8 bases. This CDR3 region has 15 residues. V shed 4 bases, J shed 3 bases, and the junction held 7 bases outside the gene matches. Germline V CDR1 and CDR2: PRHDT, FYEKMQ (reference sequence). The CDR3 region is CASSSESDREETQYF. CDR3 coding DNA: TGTGCCAGCAGCTCGGAATCGGACAGGGAAGAGACCCAGTACTTC.

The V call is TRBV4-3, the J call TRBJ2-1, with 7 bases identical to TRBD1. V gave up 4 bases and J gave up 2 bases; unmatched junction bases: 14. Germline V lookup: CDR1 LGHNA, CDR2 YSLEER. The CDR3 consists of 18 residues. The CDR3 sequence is CASSLSRWETGAYNEQFF. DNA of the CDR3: TGCGCCAGCAGCCTCTCAAGATGGGAAACAGGGGCCTACAATGAGCAGTTCTTC.

DNA of the CDR3: TGTGCCAGCAGCCCCCGGGACAGTTCCTATGGCTACACCTTC. Translated: CASSPRDSSYGYTF. The chain uses TRBV5-5 and TRBJ1-2; 7 positions match TRBD1. Germline lookup yields CDR1 SGHKS and CDR2 YYEKEE (reference sequence). With V trimmed by 4 bases and J by 4 bases, 7 bases remained unmatched. The CDR3 consists of 14 residues.

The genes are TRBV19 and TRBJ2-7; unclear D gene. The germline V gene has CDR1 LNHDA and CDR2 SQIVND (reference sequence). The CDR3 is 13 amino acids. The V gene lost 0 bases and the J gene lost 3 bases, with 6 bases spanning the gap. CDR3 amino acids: CASSIELHYEQYF. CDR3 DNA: TGTGCCAGTAGTATAGAACTTCACTACGAGCAGTACTTC.

CDR3: CASSLSGILFYEQYF. The CDR3, as DNA: TGTGCCAGCAGTTTATCTGGGATTCTCTTCTACGAGCAGTACTTC. The chain recombines TRBV27 with TRBJ2-7; D uncertain. Looked up from germline, CDR1 is MNHEY and CDR2 is SMNVEV (reference sequence). The CDR3 length is 15 residues. Trimming cost V 0 bases and J 3 bases, with 12 bases left between them.

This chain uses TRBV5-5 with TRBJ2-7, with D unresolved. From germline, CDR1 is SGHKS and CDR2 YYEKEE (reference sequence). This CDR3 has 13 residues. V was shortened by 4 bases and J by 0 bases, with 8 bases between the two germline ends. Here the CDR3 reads CASSAGPSYEQYF. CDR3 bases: TGTGCCAGCAGCGCCGGACCCTCCTACGAGCAGTACTTC.

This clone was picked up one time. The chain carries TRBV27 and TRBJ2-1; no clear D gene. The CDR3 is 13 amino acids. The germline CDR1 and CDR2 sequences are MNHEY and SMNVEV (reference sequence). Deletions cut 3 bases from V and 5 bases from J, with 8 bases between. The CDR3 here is CASSLGNNNEQFF. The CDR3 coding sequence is TGTGCCAGCAGTTTGGGGAACAACAATGAGCAGTTCTTC.